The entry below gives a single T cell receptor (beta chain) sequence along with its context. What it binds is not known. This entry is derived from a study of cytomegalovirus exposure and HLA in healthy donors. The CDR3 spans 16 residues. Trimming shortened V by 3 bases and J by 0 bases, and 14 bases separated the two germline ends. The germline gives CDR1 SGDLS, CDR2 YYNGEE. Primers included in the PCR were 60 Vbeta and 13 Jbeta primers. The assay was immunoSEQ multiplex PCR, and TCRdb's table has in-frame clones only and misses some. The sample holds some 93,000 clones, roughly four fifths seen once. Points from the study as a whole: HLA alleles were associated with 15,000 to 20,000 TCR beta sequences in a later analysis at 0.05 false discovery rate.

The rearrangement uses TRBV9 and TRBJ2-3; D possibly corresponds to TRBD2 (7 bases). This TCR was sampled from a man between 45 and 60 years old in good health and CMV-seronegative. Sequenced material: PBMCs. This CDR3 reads CASSGGGGRSTDTQYF. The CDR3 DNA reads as TGTGCCAGCAGCGGAGGGGGGGGCAGGAGCACAGATACGCAGTATTTT. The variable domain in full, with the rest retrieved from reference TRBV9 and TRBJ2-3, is DSGVTQTPKHLITATGQRVTLRCSPRSGDLSVYWYQQSLDQGLQFLIQYYNGEERAKGNILERFSAQQFPDLHSELNLSSLELGDSALYFCASSGGGGRSTDTQYFGPGTRLTVL.